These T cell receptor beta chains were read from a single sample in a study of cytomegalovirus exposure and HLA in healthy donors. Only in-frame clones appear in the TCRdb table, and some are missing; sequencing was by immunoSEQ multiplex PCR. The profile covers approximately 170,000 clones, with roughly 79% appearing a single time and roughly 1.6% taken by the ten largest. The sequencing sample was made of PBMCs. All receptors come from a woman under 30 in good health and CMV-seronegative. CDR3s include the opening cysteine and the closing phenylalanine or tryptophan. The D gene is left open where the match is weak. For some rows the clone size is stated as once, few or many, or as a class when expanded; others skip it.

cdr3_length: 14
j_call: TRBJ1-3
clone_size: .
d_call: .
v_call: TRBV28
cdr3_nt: TGTGCCAGCAGTTCCAACGACAGAGGAAACACCATATATTTT
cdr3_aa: CASSSNDRGNTIYF

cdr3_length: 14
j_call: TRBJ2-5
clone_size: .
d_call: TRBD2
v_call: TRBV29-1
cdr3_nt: TGCAGCGTGAGTAGCGGGGGGGCCTCGGAGACCCAGTACTTC
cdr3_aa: CSVSSGGASETQYF

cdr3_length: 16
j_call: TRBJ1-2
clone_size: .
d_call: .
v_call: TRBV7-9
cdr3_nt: TGTGCCAGCAGCTTCGAATCCGGCAGGCAAGGAAATGGCTACACCTTC
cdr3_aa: CASSFESGRQGNGYTF

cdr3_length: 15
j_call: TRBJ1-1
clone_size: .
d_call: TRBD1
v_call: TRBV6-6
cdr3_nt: TGTGCCAGCAGTTATGCTCCGGACAGGGACACTGAAGCTTTCTTT
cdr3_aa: CASSYAPDRDTEAFF

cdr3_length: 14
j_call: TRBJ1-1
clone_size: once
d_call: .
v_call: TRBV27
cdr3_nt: TGTGCCAGCAGTTTCCCCGGACGGACTACTGAAGCTTTCTTT
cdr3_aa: CASSFPGRTTEAFF

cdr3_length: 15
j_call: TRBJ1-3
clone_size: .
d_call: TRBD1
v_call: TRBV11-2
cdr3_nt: TGTGCCAGCAACGAAGACAGGGCTTCTGGAAACACCATATATTTT
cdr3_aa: CASNEDRASGNTIYF

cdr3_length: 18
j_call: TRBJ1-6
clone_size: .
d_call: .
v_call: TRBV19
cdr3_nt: TGTGCCAGTAGTATTGGGCCAGGGCTAAGCTCCTATAATTCACCCCTCCACTTT
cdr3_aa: CASSIGPGLSSYNSPLHF

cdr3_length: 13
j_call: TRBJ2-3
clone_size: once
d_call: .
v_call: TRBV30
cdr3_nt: TGTGCCTGGAGTGTACTGAGCACAGATACGCAGTATTTT
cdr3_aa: CAWSVLSTDTQYF

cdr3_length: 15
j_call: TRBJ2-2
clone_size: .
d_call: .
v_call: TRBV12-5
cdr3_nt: TGTGCTAGTGGTTTCTTTTCGGGAAACACCGGGGAGCTGTTTTTT
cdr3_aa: CASGFFSGNTGELFF

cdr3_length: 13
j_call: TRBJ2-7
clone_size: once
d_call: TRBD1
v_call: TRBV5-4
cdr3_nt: TGTGCCAGCAGCGGCAGGGGGTCCTACGAGCAGTACTTC
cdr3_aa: CASSGRGSYEQYF

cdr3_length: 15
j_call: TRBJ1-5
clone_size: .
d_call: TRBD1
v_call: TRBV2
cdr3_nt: TGTGCCAGCAGCGAAGGGGACAGCGCTAATCAGCCCCAGCATTTT
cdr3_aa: CASSEGDSANQPQHF

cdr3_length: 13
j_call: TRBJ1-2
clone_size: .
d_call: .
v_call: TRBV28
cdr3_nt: TGTGCCAGCAGTTCCACAGGGCCGGGGGGCTACACCTTC
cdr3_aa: CASSSTGPGGYTF

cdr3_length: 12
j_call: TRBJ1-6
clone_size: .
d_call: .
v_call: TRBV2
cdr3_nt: TGTGCCAGCAGGGACAATTATTCACCCCTCCACTTT
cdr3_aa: CASRDNYSPLHF

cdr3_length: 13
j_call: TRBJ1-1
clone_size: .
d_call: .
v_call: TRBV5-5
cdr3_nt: TGTGCCAGCAGCGCAACAGCAAACACTGAAGCTTTCTTT
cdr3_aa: CASSATANTEAFF

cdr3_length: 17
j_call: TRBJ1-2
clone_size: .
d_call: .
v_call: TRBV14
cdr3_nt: TGTGCCAGCAGCCAAGATCACCAGGCCGTCTCTAACTATGGCTACACCTTC
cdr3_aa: CASSQDHQAVSNYGYTF

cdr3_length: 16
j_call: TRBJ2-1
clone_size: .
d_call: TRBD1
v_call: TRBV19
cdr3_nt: TGTGCCAGTAGTATAGTGGTGAGGGGGCTTAATAATGAGCAGTTCTTC
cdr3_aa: CASSIVVRGLNNEQFF

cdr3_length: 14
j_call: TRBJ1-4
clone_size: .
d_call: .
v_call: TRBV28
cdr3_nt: TGTGCCAGCAGTTTTGAGCATACTAATGAAAAACTGTTTTTT
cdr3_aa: CASSFEHTNEKLFF

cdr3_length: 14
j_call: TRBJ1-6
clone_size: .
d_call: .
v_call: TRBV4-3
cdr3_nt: TGCGCCAGCAGCCCGGACTACCTGGGTTCACCCCTCCACTTT
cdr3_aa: CASSPDYLGSPLHF

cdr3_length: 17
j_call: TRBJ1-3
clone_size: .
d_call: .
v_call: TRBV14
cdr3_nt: TGTGCCAGCAGCCCCACCCGACAGACAATCTCTGGAAACACCATATATTTT
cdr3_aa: CASSPTRQTISGNTIYF

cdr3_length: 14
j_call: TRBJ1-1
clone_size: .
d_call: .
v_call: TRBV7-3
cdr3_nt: TGTGCCAGCAGCCCTCGGGGGGGCCGTACTGAAGCTTTCTTT
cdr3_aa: CASSPRGGRTEAFF

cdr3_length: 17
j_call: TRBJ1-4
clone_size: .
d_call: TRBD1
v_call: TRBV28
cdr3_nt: TGTGCCAGCAGTTTTTCCCCCGGTGGGACAGGGGATGAAAAACTGTTTTTT
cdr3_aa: CASSFSPGGTGDEKLFF

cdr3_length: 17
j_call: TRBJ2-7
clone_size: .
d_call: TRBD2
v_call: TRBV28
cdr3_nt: TGTGCCAGCAGTTTAAGTCTAGCGGGGGTCTCCCCCTACGAGCAGTACTTC
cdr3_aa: CASSLSLAGVSPYEQYF

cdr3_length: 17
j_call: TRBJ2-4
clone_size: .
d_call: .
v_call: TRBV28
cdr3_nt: TGTGCCAGCAGTTTATTAGGGGGGGGCGTAGCCAAAAACATTCAGTACTTC
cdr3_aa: CASSLLGGGVAKNIQYF

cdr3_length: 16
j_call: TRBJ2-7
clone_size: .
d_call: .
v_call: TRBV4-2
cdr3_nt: TGTGCCAGCAGCCAAGATCCGTGGGCAGGCCCCTACGAGCAGTACTTC
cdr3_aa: CASSQDPWAGPYEQYF

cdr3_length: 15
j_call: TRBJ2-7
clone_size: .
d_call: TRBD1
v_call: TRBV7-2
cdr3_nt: TGTGCCAGCAGCATAGGGACAGGGGGCTCCTACGAGCAGTACTTC
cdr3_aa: CASSIGTGGSYEQYF

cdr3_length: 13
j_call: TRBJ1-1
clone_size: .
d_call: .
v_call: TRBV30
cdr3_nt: TGTGCCTGTATACAGGTTATGAACACTGAAGCTTTCTTT
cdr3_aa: CACIQVMNTEAFF

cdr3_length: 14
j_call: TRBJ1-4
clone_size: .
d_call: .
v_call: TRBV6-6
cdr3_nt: TGTGCCAGCAGCCCCGGGGGGACTAATGAAAAACTGTTTTTT
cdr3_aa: CASSPGGTNEKLFF

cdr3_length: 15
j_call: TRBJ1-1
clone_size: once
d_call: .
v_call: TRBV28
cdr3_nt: TGTGCCAGCAGCACTGGGGGGACGGGGAACACTGAAGCTTTCTTT
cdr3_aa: CASSTGGTGNTEAFF

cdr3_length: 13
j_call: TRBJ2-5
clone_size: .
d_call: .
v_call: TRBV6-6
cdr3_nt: TGTGCCAGCAGTTACTCTGCGGGCGAGACCCAGTACTTC
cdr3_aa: CASSYSAGETQYF

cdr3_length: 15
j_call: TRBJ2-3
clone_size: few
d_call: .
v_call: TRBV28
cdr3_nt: TGTGCCAGCAGTTTATGGCGGGCGGACACAGATACGCAGTATTTT
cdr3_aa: CASSLWRADTDTQYF

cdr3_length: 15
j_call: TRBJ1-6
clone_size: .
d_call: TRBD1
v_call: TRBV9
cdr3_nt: TGTGCCAGCAGCGATGGGGCAGGGGGTAATTCACCCCTCCACTTT
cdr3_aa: CASSDGAGGNSPLHF

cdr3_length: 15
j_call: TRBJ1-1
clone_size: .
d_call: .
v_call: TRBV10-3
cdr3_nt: TGTGCCATCAGTGAGCCAGGGGCGACGAACACTGAAGCTTTCTTT
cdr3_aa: CAISEPGATNTEAFF

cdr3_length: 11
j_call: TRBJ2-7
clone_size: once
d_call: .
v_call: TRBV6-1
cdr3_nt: TGTGCCAGCAGTGCCGACTTGGAGCAGTACTTC
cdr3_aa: CASSADLEQYF

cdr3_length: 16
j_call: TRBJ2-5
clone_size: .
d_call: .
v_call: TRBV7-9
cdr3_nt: TGTGCCAGCAGCTCCCCCTCTCCTCTAGAGATAGGGACCCAGTACTTC
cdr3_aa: CASSSPSPLEIGTQYF

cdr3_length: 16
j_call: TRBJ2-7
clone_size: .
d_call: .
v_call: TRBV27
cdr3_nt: TGTGCCAGCAGTTCTCCCTCGAATGGGAGCACCTACGAGCAGTACTTC
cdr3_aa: CASSSPSNGSTYEQYF

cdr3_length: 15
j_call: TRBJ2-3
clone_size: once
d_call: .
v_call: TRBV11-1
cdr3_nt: TGTGCCAGCAGCCCAGCGGGACATCGCACAGATACGCAGTATTTT
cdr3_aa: CASSPAGHRTDTQYF

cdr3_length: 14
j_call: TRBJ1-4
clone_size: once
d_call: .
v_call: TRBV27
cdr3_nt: TGTGCCAGCAGTTTGGGGAGTATTAATGAAAAACTGTTTTTT
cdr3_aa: CASSLGSINEKLFF

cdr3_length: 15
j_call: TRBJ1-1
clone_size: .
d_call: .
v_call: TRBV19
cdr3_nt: TGTGCCAGTAGGACCGGGGGGGGACAGAACACTGAAGCTTTCTTT
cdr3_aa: CASRTGGGQNTEAFF

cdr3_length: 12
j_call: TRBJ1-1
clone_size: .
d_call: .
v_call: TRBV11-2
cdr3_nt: TGTGCCAGCAGCTTACCGACAGATGAAGCTTTCTTT
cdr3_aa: CASSLPTDEAFF

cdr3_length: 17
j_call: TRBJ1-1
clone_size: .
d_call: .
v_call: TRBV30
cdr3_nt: TGTGCCTGGAGTGTTCCGCCCCAGCAGGGTCACAAGATTGAAGCTTTCTTT
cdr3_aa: CAWSVPPQQGHKIEAFF

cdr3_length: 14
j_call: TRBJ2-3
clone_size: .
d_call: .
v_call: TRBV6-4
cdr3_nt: TGTGCCAGCAGTGACCGGTTTTTCACAGATACGCAGTATTTT
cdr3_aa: CASSDRFFTDTQYF

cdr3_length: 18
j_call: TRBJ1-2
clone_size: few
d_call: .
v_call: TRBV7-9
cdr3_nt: TGTGCCAGCAGCTTAACTCTTAGGAGGGTGCGGGGGTACTATGGCTACACCTTC
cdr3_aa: CASSLTLRRVRGYYGYTF

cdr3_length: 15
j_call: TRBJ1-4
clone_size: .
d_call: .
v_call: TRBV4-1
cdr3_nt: TGCGCCAGCAGCCAAGGGTACGGGGATAATGAAAAACTGTTTTTT
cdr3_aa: CASSQGYGDNEKLFF

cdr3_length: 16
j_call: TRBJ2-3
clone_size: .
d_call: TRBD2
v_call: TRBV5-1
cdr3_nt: TGCGCCAGCAGCTTGGGTGATAGCGGGGTCACAGATACGCAGTATTTT
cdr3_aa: CASSLGDSGVTDTQYF

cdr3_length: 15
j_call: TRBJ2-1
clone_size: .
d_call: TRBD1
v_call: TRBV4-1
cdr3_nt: TGCGCCAGCAGCCAAGGAGGGGGCATTTACAATGAGCAGTTCTTC
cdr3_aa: CASSQGGGIYNEQFF

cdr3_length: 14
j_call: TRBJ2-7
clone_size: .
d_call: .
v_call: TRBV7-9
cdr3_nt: TGTGCCAGCAGCTTAGGAGGGCTCTCCTACGAGCAGTACTTC
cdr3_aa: CASSLGGLSYEQYF

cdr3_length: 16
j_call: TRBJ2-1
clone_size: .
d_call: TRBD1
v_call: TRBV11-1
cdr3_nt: TGTGCCAGCAGCCCCCGGGACAGGGGACACTACAATGAGCAGTTCTTC
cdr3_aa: CASSPRDRGHYNEQFF

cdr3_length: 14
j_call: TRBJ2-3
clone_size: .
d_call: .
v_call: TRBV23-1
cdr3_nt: TGCGCCAGCAGCCACGGACAGCCCACAGATACGCAGTATTTT
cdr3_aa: CASSHGQPTDTQYF

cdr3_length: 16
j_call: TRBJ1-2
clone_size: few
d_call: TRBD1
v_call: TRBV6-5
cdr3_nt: TGTGCCAGCAGTTACGGGACAGGGGAAATCAACTATGGCTACACCTTC
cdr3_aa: CASSYGTGEINYGYTF

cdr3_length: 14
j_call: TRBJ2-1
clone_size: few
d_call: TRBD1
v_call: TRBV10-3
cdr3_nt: TGTGCCATCAGTGGGACAGGGGACCACAATGAGCAGTTCTTC
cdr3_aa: CAISGTGDHNEQFF

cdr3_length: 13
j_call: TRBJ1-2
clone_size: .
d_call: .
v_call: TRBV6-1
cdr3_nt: TGTGCCAGCAACGGACAGACCAACTATGGCTACACCTTC
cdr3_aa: CASNGQTNYGYTF

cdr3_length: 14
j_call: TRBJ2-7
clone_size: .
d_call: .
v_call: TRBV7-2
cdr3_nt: TGTGCCAGCAGCTTATCAGTAGGAGCCGACGAGCAGTACTTC
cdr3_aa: CASSLSVGADEQYF

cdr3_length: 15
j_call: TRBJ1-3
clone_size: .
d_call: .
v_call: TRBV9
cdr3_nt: TGTGCCAGCAGCCGATCGTCCAGCTCTGGAAACACCATATATTTT
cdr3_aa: CASSRSSSSGNTIYF

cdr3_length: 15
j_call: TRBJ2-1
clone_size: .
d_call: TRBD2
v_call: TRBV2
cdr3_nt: TGTGCCAGCAGAGCCGGGACTAGCGGGTACAATGAGCAGTTCTTC
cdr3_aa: CASRAGTSGYNEQFF

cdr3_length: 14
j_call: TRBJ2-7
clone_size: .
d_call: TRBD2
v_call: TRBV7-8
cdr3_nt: TGTGCCAGCAGCTTATCTAGCGGGAGTTACGAGCAGTACTTC
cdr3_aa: CASSLSSGSYEQYF

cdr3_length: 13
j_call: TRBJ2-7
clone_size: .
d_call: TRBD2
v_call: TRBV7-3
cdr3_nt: TGTGCCAGCAGCCGGACTAGCGGGAGGCAGCAGTACTTC
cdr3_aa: CASSRTSGRQQYF

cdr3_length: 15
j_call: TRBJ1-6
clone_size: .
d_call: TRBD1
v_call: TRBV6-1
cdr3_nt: TGTGCCAGCAGTGCCTCAGGGACAGGGGTTTCACCCCTCCACTTT
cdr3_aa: CASSASGTGVSPLHF

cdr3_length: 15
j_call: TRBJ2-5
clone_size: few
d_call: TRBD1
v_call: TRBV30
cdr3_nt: TGTGCCTGGAGGGGGGACAGGGGGATTGGGGAGACCCAGTACTTC
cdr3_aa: CAWRGDRGIGETQYF

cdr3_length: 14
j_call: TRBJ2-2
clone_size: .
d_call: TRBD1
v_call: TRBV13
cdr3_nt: TGTGCCAGCAGCGGGGGACAGGACACCGGGGAGCTGTTTTTT
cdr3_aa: CASSGGQDTGELFF

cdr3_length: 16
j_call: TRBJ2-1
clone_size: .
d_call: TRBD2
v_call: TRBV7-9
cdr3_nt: TGTGCCAGCAGCTTAGTGGGGGGCGGGGGGGCAAATGAGCAGTTCTTC
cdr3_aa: CASSLVGGGGANEQFF